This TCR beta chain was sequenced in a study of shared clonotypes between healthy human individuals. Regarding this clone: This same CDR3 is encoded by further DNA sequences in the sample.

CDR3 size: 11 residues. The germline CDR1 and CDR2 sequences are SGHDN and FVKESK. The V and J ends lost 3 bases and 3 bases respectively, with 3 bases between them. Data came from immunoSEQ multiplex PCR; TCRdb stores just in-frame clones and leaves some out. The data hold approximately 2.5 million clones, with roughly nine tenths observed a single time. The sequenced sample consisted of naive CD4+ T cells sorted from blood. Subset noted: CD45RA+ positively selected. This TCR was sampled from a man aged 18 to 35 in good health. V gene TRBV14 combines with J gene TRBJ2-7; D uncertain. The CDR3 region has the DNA TGTGCCAGCAGCCATAGCTACGAGCAGTACTTC. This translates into CASSHSYEQYF.